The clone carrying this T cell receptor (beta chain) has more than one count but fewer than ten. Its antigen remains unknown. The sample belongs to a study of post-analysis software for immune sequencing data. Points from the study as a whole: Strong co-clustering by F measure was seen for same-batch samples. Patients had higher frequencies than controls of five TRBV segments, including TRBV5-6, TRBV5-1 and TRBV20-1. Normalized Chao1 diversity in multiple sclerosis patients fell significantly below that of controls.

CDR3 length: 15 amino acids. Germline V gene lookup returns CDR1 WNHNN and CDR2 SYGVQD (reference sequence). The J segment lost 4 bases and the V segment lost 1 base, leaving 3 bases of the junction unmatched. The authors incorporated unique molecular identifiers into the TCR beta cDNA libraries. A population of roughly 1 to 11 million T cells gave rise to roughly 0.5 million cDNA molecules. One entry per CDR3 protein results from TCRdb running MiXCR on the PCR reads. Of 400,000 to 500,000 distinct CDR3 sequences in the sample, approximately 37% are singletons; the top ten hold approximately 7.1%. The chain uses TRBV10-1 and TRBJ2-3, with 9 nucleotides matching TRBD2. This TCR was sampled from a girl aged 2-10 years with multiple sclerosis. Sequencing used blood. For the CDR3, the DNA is TGCGCCAGCAGTGAGTGGCGGGGGGGTCCAGATACGCAGTATTTT. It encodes CASSEWRGGPDTQYF.